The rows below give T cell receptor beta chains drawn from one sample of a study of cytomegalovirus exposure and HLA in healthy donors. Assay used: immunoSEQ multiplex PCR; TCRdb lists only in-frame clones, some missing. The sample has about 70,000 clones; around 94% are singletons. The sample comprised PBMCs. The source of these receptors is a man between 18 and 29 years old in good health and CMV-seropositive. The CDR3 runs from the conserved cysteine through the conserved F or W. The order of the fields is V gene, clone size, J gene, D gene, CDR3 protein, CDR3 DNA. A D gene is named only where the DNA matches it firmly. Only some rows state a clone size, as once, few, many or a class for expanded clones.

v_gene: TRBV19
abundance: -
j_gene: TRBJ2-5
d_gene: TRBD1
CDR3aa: CASTTTDRKETQYF
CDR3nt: TGTGCCAGTACCACCACGGACAGGAAAGAGACCCAGTACTTC

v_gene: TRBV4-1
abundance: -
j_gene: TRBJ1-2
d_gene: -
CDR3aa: CASSQDNQGIFYGYTF
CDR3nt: TGCGCCAGCAGCCAAGATAACCAGGGGATTTTCTATGGCTACACCTTC

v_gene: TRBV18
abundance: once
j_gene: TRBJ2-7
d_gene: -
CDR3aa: CASSLAAAKAYEQYF
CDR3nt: TGTGCCAGCTCCCTTGCGGCAGCGAAAGCCTACGAGCAGTACTTC

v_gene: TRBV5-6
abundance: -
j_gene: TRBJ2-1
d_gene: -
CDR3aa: CASSLAGNEQFF
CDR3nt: TGTGCCAGCAGCTTGGCAGGGAATGAGCAGTTCTTC

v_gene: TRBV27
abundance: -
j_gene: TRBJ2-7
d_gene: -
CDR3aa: CASSRDFWTGQYF
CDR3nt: TGTGCCAGCAGCAGGGACTTCTGGACGGGGCAGTACTTC

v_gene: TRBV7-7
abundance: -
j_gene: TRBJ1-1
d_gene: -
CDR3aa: CASSLRSGTEAFF
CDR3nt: TGTGCTAGCAGCCTACGGTCGGGCACTGAAGCTTTCTTT

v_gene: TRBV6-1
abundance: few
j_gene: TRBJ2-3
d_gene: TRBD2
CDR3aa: CASSGASGGADTQYF
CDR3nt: TGTGCCAGCAGTGGGGCTAGCGGGGGAGCAGATACGCAGTATTTT

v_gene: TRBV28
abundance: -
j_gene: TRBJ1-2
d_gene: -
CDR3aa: CASSSPPRTAYGYTF
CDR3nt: TGTGCCAGCAGCTCTCCACCCCGGACAGCCTATGGCTACACCTTC

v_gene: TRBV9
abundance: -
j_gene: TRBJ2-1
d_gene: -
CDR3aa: CASSVELYNEQFF
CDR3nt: TGTGCCAGCAGCGTAGAACTTTACAATGAGCAGTTCTTC

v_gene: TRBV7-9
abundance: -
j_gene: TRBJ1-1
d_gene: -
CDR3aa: CASSSELNTEAFF
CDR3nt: TGTGCCAGCAGCTCCGAGTTGAACACTGAAGCTTTCTTT

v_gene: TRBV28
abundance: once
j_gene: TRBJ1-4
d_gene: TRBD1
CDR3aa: CASSLGDRGPYEKLFF
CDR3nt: TGTGCCAGCAGTTTAGGGGACAGGGGGCCGTATGAAAAACTGTTTTTT

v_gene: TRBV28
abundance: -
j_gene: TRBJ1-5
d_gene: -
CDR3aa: CASSPHSVLNQPQHF
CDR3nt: TGTGCCAGCAGTCCCCACTCGGTTCTCAATCAGCCCCAGCATTTT

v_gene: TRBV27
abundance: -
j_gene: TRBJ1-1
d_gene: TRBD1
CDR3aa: CASSLWGGDSNTEAFF
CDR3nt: TGTGCCAGCAGTTTATGGGGTGGGGACAGCAACACTGAAGCTTTCTTT

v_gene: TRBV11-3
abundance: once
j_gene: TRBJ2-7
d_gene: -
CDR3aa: CASSFLTGLPYEQYF
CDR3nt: TGTGCCAGCAGCTTCCTGACAGGTTTACCCTACGAGCAGTACTTC